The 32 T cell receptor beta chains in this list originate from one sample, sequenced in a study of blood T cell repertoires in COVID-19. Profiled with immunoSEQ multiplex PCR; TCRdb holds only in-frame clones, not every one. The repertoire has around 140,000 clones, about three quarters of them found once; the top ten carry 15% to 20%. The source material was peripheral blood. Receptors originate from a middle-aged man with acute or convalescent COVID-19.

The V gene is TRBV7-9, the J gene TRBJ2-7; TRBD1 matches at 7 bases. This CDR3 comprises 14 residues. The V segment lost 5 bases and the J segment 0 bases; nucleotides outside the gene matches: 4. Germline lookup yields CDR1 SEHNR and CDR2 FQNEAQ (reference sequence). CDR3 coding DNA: TGTGCCAGCAGCAGGGACAGCAGCTCCTACGAGCAGTACTTC. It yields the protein CASSRDSSSYEQYF.

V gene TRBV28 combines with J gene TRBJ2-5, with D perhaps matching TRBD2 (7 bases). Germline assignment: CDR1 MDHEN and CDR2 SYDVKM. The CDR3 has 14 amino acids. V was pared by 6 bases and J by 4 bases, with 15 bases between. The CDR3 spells CASRPGGGVETQYF. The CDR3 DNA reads TGTGCCAGCAGGCCGGGGGGCGGGGTAGAGACCCAGTACTTC.

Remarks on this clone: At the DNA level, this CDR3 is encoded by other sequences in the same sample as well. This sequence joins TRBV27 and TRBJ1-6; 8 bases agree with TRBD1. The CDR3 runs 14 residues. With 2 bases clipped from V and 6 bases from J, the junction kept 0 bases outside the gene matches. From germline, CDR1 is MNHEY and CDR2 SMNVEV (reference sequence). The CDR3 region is CASSLDRGNSPLHF. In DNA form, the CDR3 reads TGTGCCAGCAGTTTAGACAGGGGTAATTCACCCCTCCACTTT.

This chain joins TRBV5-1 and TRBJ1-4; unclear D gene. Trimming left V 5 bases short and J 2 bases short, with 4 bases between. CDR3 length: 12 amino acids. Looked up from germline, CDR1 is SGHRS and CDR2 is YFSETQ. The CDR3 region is CASRETNEKLFF. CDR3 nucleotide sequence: TGCGCCAGCAGGGAGACTAATGAAAAACTGTTTTTT.

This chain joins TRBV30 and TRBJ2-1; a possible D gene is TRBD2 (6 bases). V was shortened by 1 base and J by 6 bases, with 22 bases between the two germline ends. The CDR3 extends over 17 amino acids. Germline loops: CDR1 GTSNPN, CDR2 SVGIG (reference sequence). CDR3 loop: CAWSGVLFSGEVNEQFF. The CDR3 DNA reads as TGTGCCTGGAGTGGGGTCCTCTTTTCGGGGGAGGTCAATGAGCAGTTCTTC.

CDR3 sequence: CASSLGSSGANVLTF. The CDR3, as DNA: TGTGCCAGCAGCTTAGGCAGCTCTGGGGCCAACGTCCTGACTTTC. The chain carries TRBV11-3 and TRBJ2-6; no definite D call. CDR3 length: 15 residues. Germline V CDR1 and CDR2: SGHNT, YENEEA. Trimming left V 1 base short and J 0 bases short, with 4 bases between.

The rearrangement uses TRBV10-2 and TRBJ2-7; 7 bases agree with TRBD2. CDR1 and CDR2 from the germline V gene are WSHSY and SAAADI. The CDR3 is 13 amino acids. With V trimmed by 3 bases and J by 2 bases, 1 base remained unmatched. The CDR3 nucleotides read TGCGCCAGCAGTGATCGGGGGGCCTACGAGCAGTACGTC. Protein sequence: CASSDRGAYEQYV.

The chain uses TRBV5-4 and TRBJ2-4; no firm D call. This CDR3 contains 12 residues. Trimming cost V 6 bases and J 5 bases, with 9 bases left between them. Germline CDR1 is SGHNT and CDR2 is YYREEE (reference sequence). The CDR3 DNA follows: TGTGCCAGCAATTCTTTCCAAAACATTCAGTACTTC. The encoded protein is CASNSFQNIQYF.

The CDR3 is CASSARGTGELFF. The CDR3 coding sequence is TGTGCCAGCAGTGCCAGGGGCACCGGGGAGCTGTTTTTT. The rearrangement links TRBV6-6 to TRBJ2-2; a weak D match, TRBD1 (6 bases). Germline CDR1 reads MNHNY; CDR2 reads SVGAGI (reference sequence). V was shortened by 5 bases and J by 4 bases, with 8 bases between the two germline ends. The CDR3 contains 13 residues.

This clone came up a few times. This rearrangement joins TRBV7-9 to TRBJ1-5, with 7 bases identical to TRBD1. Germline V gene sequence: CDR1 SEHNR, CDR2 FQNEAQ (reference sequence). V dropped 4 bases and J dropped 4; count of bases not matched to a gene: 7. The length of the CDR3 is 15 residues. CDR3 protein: CASSSTGTANQPQHF. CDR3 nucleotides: TGTGCCAGCAGCTCCACCGGGACAGCTAATCAGCCCCAGCATTTT.

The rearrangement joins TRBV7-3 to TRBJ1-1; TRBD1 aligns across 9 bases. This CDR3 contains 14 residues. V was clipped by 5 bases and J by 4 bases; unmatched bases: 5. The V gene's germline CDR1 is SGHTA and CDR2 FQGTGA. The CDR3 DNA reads TGTGCCAGCAGCGAACAGGGGGCGAGCACTGAAGCTTTCTTT. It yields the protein CASSEQGASTEAFF. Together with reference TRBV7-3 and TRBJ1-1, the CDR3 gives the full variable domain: GAGVSQTPSNKVTEKGKYVELRCDPISGHTALYWYRQSLGQGPEFLIYFQGTGAADDSGLPNDRFFAVRPEGSVSTLKIQRTERGDSAVYLCASSEQGASTEAFFGQGTRLTVV.

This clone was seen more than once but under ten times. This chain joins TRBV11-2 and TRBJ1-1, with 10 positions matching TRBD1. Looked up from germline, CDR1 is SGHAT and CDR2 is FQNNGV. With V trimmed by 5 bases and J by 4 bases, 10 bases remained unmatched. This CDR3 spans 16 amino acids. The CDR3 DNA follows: TGTGCCAGCAGCGAGATCGGGACAGGGGTTTTCACTGAAGCTTTCTTT. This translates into CASSEIGTGVFTEAFF.

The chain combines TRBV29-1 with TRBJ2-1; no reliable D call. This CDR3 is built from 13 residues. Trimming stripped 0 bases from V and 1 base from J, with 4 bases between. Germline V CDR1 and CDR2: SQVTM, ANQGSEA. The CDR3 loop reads CSVEDASYNEQFF. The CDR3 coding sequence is TGCAGCGTTGAAGACGCGTCCTACAATGAGCAGTTCTTC.

As DNA, the CDR3 is TGCGCCAGCAGCCAACTGATCGGGCAGCCCCAGCATTTT. This sequence encodes CASSQLIGQPQHF. This chain connects TRBV4-1 to TRBJ1-5, with no clear D. Germline V gene data show CDR1 as MGHRA and CDR2 as YSYEKL. Between the trimmed V and J ends, which lost 2 bases and 7 bases, there was a span of 9 bases. CDR3 length: 13 residues.

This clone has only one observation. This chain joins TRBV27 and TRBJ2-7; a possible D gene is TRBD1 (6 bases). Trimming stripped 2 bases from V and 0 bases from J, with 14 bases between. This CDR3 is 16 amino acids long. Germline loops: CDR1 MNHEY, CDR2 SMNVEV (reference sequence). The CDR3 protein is CASSLDGTTLSYEQYF. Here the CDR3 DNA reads TGTGCCAGCAGTTTAGATGGGACAACCCTCTCCTACGAGCAGTACTTC.

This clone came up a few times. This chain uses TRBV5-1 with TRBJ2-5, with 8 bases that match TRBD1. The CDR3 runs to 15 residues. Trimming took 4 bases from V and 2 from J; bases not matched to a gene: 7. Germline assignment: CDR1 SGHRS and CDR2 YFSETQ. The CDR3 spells CASSVGTGYQETQYF. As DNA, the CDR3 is TGCGCCAGCAGCGTAGGGACAGGTTATCAAGAGACCCAGTACTTC.

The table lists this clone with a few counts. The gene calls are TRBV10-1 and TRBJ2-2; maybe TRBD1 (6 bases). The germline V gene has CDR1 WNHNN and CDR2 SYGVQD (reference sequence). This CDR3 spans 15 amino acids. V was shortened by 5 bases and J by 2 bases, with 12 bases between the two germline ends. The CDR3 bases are TGCGCCAGCAGTAGGGGGTTTTCTAACACCGGGGAGCTGTTTTTT. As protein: CASSRGFSNTGELFF.

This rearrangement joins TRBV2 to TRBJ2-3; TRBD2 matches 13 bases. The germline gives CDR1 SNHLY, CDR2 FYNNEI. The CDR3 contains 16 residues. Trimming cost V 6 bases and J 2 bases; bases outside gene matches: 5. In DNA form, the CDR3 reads TGTGCCAGCAGACGACTAGCGGGGGGATACACAGATACGCAGTATTTT. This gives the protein CASRRLAGGYTDTQYF. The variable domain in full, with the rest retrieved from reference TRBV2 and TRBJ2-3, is EPEVTQTPSHQVTQMGQEVILRCVPISNHLYFYWYRQILGQKVEFLVSFYNNEISEKSEIFDDQFSVERPDGSNFTLKIRSTKLEDSAMYFCASRRLAGGYTDTQYFGPGTRLTVL.

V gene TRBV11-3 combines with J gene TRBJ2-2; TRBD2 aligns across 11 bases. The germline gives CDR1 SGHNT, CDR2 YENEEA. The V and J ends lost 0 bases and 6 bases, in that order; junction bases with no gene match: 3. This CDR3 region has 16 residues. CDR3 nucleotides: TGTGCCAGCAGCTTAGATCGACTAGCGGGGCCCGGGGAGCTGTTTTTT. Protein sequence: CASSLDRLAGPGELFF.

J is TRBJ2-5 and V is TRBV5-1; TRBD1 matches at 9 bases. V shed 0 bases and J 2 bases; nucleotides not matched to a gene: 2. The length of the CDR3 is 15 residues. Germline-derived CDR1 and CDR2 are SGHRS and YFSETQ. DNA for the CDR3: TGCGCCAGCAGCTTGGGGGACAGGGAGCAAGAGACCCAGTACTTC. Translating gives CASSLGDREQETQYF.

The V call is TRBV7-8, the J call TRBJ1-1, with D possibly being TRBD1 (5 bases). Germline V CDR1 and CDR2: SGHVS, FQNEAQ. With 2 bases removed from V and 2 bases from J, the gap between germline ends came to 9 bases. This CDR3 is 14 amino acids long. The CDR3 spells CASSLPGTNTEAFF. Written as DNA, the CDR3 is TGTGCCAGCAGCTTACCAGGGACTAACACTGAAGCTTTCTTT. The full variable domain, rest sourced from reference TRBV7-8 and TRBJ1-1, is GAGVSQSPRYKVAKRGQDVALRCDPISGHVSLFWYQQALGQGPEFLTYFQNEAQLDKSGLPSDRFFAERPEGSVSTLKIQRTQQEDSAVYLCASSLPGTNTEAFFGQGTRLTVV.

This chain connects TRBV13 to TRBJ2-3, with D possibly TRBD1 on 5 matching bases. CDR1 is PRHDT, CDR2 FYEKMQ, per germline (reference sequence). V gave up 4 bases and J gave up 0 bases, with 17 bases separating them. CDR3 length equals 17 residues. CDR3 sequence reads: CASSSGDRGPSTDTQYF. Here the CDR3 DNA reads TGTGCCAGCAGCTCAGGCGATAGGGGCCCTAGCACAGATACGCAGTATTTT.

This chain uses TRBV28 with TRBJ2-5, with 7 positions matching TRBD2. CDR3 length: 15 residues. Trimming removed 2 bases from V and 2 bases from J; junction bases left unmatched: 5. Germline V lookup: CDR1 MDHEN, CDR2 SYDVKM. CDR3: CASSLRAGPQETQYF. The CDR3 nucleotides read TGTGCCAGCAGTTTAAGAGCGGGGCCTCAAGAGACCCAGTACTTC.

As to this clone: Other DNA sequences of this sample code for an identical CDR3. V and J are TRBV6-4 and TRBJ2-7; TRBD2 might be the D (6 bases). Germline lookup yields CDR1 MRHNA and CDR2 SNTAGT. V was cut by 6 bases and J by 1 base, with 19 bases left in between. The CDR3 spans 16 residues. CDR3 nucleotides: TGTGCCAGCAGAGAGGCGCGGGGAGGCTTGTCCTACGAGCAGTACGTC. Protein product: CASREARGGLSYEQYV.

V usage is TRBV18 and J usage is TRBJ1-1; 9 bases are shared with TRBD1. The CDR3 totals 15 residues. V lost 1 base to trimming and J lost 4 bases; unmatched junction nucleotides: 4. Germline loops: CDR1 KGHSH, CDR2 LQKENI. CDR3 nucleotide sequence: TGTGCCAGCTCACCACAACAGACAGGGGGCACTGAAGCTTTCTTT. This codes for CASSPQQTGGTEAFF.

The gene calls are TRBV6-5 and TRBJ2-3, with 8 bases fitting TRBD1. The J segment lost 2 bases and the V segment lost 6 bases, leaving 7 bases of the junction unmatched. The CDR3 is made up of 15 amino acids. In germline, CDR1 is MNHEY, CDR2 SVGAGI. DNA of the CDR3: TGTGCCAGCAGGGAGACAGGGGCCATCACAGATACGCAGTATTTT. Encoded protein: CASRETGAITDTQYF.

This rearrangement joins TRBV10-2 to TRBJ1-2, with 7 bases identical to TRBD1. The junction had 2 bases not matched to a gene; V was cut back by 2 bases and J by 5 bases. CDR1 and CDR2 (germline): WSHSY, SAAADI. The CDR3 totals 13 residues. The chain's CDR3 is CASSETGQYGYTF. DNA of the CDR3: TGCGCCAGCAGTGAGACGGGACAGTATGGCTACACCTTC.

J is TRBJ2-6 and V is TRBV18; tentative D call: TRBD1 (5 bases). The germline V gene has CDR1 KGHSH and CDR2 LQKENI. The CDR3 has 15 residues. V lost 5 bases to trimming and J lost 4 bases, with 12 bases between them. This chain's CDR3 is CASSKPRTGANVLTF. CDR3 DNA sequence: TGTGCCAGCTCAAAACCCAGGACAGGGGCCAACGTCCTGACTTTC.

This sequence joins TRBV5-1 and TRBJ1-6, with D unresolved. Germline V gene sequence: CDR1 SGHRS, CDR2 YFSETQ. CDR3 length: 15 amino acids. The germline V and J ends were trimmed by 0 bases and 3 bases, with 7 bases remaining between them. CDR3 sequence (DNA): TGCGCCAGCAGCTTGGCCGGCGGCTATAATTCACCCCTCCACTTT. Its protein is CASSLAGGYNSPLHF.

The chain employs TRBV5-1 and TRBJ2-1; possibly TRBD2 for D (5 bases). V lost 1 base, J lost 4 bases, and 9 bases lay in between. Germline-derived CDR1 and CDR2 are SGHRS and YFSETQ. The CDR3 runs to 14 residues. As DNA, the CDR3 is TGCGCCAGCAGCTTGTGGGGAGATTACAATGAGCAGTTCTTC. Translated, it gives CASSLWGDYNEQFF. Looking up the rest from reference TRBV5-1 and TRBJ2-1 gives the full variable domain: KAGVTQTPRYLIKTRGQQVTLSCSPISGHRSVSWYQQTPGQGLQFLFEYFSETQRNKGNFPGRFSGRQFSNSRSEMNVSTLELGDSALYLCASSLWGDYNEQFFGPGTRLTVL.

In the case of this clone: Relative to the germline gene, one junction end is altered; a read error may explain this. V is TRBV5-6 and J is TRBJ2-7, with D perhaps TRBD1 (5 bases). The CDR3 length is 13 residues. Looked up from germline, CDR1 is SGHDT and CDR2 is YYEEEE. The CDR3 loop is CASSRTGSNEQYF. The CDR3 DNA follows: TGTGCCAGCAGCCGTACAGGCTCCAACGAGCAGTACTTC.

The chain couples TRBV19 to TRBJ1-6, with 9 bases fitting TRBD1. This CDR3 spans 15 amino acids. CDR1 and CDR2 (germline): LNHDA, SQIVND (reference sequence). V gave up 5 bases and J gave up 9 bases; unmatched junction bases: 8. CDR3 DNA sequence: TGTGCCAGTAGTTTTACAGGGGGCTCTGGTTCACCCCTCCACTTT. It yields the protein CASSFTGGSGSPLHF.